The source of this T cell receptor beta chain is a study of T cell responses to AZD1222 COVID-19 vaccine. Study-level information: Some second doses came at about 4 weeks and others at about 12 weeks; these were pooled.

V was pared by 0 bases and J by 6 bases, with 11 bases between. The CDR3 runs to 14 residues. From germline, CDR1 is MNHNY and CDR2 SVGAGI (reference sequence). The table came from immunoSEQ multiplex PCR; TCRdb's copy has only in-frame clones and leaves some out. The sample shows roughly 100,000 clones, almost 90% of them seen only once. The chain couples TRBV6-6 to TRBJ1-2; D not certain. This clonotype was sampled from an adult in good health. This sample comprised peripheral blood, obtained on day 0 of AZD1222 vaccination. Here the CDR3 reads CASSYSTPDHGYTF. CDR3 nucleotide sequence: TGTGCCAGCAGTTACTCGACGCCAGACCATGGCTACACCTTC.